The sequence of this T cell receptor beta chain was determined in a study of OX40 agonist ivuxolimab in advanced cancers. Background on the whole study: Ivuxolimab, which targeted the costimulatory receptor OX40 (CD134), was an agonistic, fully human IgG2 monoclonal antibody. The monotherapy dose-escalation portion (N ≈ 57 patients) of the phase I ivuxolimab trial is reported in the paper. Prior anti-PD-1, anti-PD-L1 or anti-CTLA-4 therapy was permitted, and 30% to 50% of dose-escalation patients had received checkpoint inhibitors. Among the 50 to 55 dose-escalation patients, 19 had hepatocellular carcinoma, roughly 15 melanoma, 9 renal cell carcinoma and 9 head and neck cancer. A male proportion of approximately 83% and a mean age of roughly 58 years, ranging from roughly 23 to 80, were recorded for the dose-escalation cohort. Intravenous ivuxolimab was administered to patients every 2 weeks at six dose levels: 0.01, 0.1, 0.3, 1.5, 3 and 10 mg/kg. The purpose of peripheral TCRbeta sequencing was to test whether ivuxolimab changed TCR sequence diversity and led to clonal T-cell expansion. Partial responses occurred in three dose-escalation patients: two with cutaneous melanoma and one with hepatocellular carcinoma. What the research found in general, with its limitations: Low levels of normalized T-cell clonal expansion were also seen in some patients who did not respond. On average, CD8+ T cells showed more expanded clones than CD4+ T cells after ivuxolimab. At doses of 0.1 to 3.0 mg/kg, clonal expansion of both CD4+ and CD8+ T cells in blood was seen between baseline and week 6. In the 0.1-3.0 mg/kg groups, partial responders were among the patients with the lowest normalized peripheral clonal expansion, particularly in CD8+ T cells. The antigen specificity of the peripheral T cells that underwent clonal expansion was not determined.

This clone appeared once. Its antigen is currently not known. Base-call qualities are not available, and no considerably larger clone is one nucleotide away. To sequence the TCRbeta CDR3 region, genomic DNA was isolated from the sorted cells. The immunoSEQ Assay was used for sequencing of TCRbeta CDR3 regions. In TCRdb, the immuneACCESS table is reduced to in-frame sequences with V and J assigned. These tables do not hold every clone; where another copy was compared, an unresolved V gene accounts for under half, and the others remain unexplained. This sample holds just under 65,000 clones; about 90% were observed only once. The leading ten clones occupy less than 6% of the sample. There are 15 amino acids in the CDR3, from cysteine to phenylalanine inclusive. The only DNA kept is the CDR3, 45 bases in frame from the first base. V and J are trimmed by 8 bases and 6 bases, and the gene matches miss 11 bases of the junction. Taken from the germline V gene, the CDR1 and CDR2 loops are SGHAT and FQNNGV.

Patients with a history of autoimmune disease or receiving systemic immunosuppression were excluded from the trial. Peripheral blood for TCR sequencing was collected from all dose cohorts at baseline, on cycle 4 day 1, and on cycle 7 day 1. Samples were obtained from an open-label, multicenter, first-in-human phase I dose-escalation trial of ivuxolimab. Adults with locally advanced or metastatic melanoma, renal cell, hepatocellular, or head and neck squamous cell carcinoma were enrolled in the trial. Before TCR sequencing, CD4+ T cells and CD8+ T cells were sorted from peripheral blood as separate populations.

The receptor chain draws on TRBV11-2 and TRBJ2-1, and TRBD2 aligns with 9 junction nucleotides. The clonotype originates from an adult with an advanced solid tumor such as melanoma, head and neck, liver or kidney cancer. The sequencing used CD4+ or CD8+ T cells sorted from blood, collected in a trial of the OX40 agonist ivuxolimab. This receptor carries the CDR3 CASCLRAGGPNEQFF. The sequenced DNA is TGTGCCAGCTGCCTTAGGGCGGGAGGGCCCAATGAGCAGTTCTTC.